Below, 13 T cell receptor beta chains from the same sample are listed, as sequenced in a study of shared clonotypes between healthy human individuals. TCRdb's copy holds only in-frame clones and misses some; the assay was immunoSEQ multiplex PCR. The sample consists of about 1.5 million clones, about 98% of them appearing once. The sequencing input was naive CD4+ T cells sorted from blood. Documented subset: CD45RA+ positively selected. The source is a man younger than 45 in good health.

DNA for the CDR3: TGTGCCGCAGGAGGGACCTACGAGCAGTACTTC. It yields the protein CAAGGTYEQYF. V usage is TRBV28 and J usage is TRBJ2-7; D perhaps matches TRBD2 (6 bases). V gave up 11 bases and J gave up 2 bases, with 10 bases separating them. From germline, CDR1 is MDHEN and CDR2 SYDVKM. The CDR3 covers 11 residues. Filled out from reference TRBV28 and TRBJ2-7, the complete variable domain reads DVKVTQSSRYLVKRTGEKVFLECVQDMDHENMFWYRQDPGLGLRLIYFSYDVKMKEKGDIPEGYSVSREKKERFSLILESASTNQTSMYLCAAGGTYEQYFGPGTRLTVT.

This clone was seen just once. The V gene is TRBV6-1, the J gene TRBJ2-7; no clear D. The V gene's germline CDR1 is MNHNS and CDR2 SASEGT. The ends were cut back, 10 bases at V and 2 bases at J, with 9 bases in the middle. The CDR3 runs 11 residues. CDR3 residues: CATLAPYEQYF. The CDR3 DNA sequence: TGTGCCACCTTGGCGCCCTACGAGCAGTACTTC.

This chain joins TRBV1 and TRBJ2-7; the DNA was not used to check the table's D call, TRBD1. TRBV1 is designated a pseudogene. There are 15 residues in the CDR3. The CDR3 region is CTSSQDRQGNNEQYF. CDR3 bases: TGCACCAGCAGCCAAGATAGGCAGGGGAATAACGAGCAGTACTTC.

This clone has a single count. The chain links TRBV27 to TRBJ2-7; possible D gene TRBD1, 6 bases. The CDR3 contains 14 residues. Deletions cut 7 bases from V and 0 bases from J, with 13 bases between. Germline loops: CDR1 MNHEY, CDR2 SMNVEV (reference sequence). The DNA for the CDR3 is TGTGCCAGCACCAGAGACAGGTTCTCCTACGAGCAGTACTTC. This codes for CASTRDRFSYEQYF.

The V call is TRBV30, the J call TRBJ2-7; D gene ambiguous. The CDR3 spans 14 residues. The germline V and J ends were trimmed by 0 bases and 3 bases, with 12 bases remaining between them. The germline V gene has CDR1 GTSNPN and CDR2 SVGIG (reference sequence). The CDR3 DNA sequence: TGTGCCTGGAGTGTAAGTCGGACCATCTACGAGCAGTACTTC. It is translated as CAWSVSRTIYEQYF. Full variable domain (rest looked up from reference TRBV30 and TRBJ2-7): SQTIHQWPATLVQPVGSPLSLECTVEGTSNPNLYWYRQAAGRGLQLLFYSVGIGQISSEVPQNLSASRPQDRQFILSSKKLLLSDSGFYLCAWSVSRTIYEQYFGPGTRLTVT.

A note on this clone: The sample carries other DNA sequences with the same CDR3. The genes are TRBV20-1 and TRBJ2-5; D is uncertain. CDR1 and CDR2 (germline): DFQATT, SNEGSKA (reference sequence). The CDR3 consists of 10 residues. Trimming removed 3 bases from V and 3 bases from J, with 2 bases in between. The DNA for the CDR3 is TGCAGTGCTAGTAAAGAGACCCAGTACTTC. As protein: CSASKETQYF.

This sequence joins TRBV2 and TRBJ2-7; D gene ambiguous. This CDR3 is built from 15 residues. Per germline, CDR1 SNHLY and CDR2 FYNNEI. V shed 0 bases and J shed 7 bases, with 16 bases lying between them. CDR3 DNA: TGTGCCAGCAGTGAAGCGCTGGGCCATTTTGGAGAGCAGTACTTC. This translates into CASSEALGHFGEQYF.

The chain joins TRBV6-6 to TRBJ2-2; 7 bases align to TRBD1. This CDR3 has 12 residues. V lost 7 bases and J lost 8; bases outside the gene matches: 4. Germline CDR1 MNHNY, CDR2 SVGAGI (reference sequence). The CDR3 is CASTKGAGELFF. The CDR3 nucleotides are TGTGCCAGCACCAAGGGGGCTGGGGAGCTGTTTTTT.

The CDR3 region is CASSSLVSGANVLTF. CDR3 nucleotides: TGTGCCAGCAGCTCATTGGTCTCTGGGGCCAACGTCCTGACTTTC. The chain recombines TRBV7-2 with TRBJ2-6, with D unclear. Trimming took 4 bases from V and 0 from J, leaving 7 bases between them. CDR3 length: 15 amino acids. CDR1 and CDR2 (germline): SGHTA, FQGNSA.

The J gene is TRBJ1-5, the V gene TRBV5-4; the D is unclear. CDR3 length: 12 residues. The germline V and J ends were trimmed by 1 base and 8 bases, with 7 bases remaining between them. The germline V gene has CDR1 SGHNT and CDR2 YYREEE (reference sequence). For the CDR3, the DNA is TGTGCCAGCAGCTTGCCGGGTGAGCCCCAGCATTTT. This encodes CASSLPGEPQHF.

The chain combines TRBV6-5 with TRBJ2-7; the D gene is possibly TRBD2 (5 bases). Germline CDR1 and CDR2: MNHEY and SVGAGI. CDR3 length equals 13 residues. The germline V and J ends were trimmed by 8 bases and 1 base, with 12 bases remaining between them. The CDR3 nucleotides are TGTGCCAGCGCGAGGACGGGATCCTACGAGCAGTACTTC. Translated: CASARTGSYEQYF.

V gene TRBV6-5 combines with J gene TRBJ2-7, with a tentative D call TRBD1 (5 bases). Germline V gene lookup returns CDR1 MNHEY and CDR2 SVGAGI. V lost 2 bases, J lost 6 bases, and 11 bases lay in between. The CDR3 spans 13 residues. The chain's CDR3 is CASSYPGNGEQYF. The CDR3 DNA follows: TGTGCCAGCAGTTACCCAGGGAACGGCGAGCAGTACTTC.

This chain connects TRBV2 to TRBJ1-2, with D unresolved. Germline loops: CDR1 SNHLY, CDR2 FYNNEI. The germline V and J ends were trimmed by 6 bases and 4 bases, with 15 bases remaining between them. The CDR3 has 14 amino acids. The CDR3 DNA is TGTGCCAGCAGCGACCCAAGAGGCCTCTATGGCTACACCTTC. Residues: CASSDPRGLYGYTF.